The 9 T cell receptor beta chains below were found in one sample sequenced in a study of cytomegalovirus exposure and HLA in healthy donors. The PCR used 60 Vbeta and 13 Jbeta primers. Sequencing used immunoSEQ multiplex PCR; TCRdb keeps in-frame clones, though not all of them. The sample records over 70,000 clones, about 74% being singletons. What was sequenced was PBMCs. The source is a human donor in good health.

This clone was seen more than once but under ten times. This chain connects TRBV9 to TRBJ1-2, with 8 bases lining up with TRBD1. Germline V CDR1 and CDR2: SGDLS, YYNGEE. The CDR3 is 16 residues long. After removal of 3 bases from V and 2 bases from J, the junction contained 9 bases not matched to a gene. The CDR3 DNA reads TGTGCCAGCAGCGCCGGAGAGGGACAGGTGAACTATGGCTACACCTTC. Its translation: CASSAGEGQVNYGYTF.

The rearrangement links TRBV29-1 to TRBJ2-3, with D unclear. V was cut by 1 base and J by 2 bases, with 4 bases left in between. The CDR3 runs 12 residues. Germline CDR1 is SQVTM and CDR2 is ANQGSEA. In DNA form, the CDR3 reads TGCAGCGTTGAAGCAGACACAGATACGCAGTATTTT. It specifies CSVEADTDTQYF.

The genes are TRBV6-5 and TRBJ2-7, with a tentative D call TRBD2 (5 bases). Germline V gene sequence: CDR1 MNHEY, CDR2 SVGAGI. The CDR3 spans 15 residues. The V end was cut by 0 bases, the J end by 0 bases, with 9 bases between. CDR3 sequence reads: CASSYSPGVSYEQYF. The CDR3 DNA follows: TGTGCCAGCAGTTACTCCCCCGGGGTCTCCTACGAGCAGTACTTC.

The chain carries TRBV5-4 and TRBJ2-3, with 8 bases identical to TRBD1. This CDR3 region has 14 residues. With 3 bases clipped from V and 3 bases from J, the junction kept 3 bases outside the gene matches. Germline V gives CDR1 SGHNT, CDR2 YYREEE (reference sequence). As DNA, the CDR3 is TGTGCCAGCAGCTCTACAGGGGGGACAGATACGCAGTATTTT. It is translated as CASSSTGGTDTQYF.

The CDR3 DNA is TGCGCCAGCAGCCAGAAAAACAGCGGTGAAAGTGGCTACACCTTC. The encoded protein is CASSQKNSGESGYTF. The rearrangement joins TRBV4-1 to TRBJ1-2; D ambiguous. CDR3 length: 15 amino acids. Germline assignment: CDR1 MGHRA and CDR2 YSYEKL. V was pared by 3 bases and J by 7 bases, with 18 bases between.

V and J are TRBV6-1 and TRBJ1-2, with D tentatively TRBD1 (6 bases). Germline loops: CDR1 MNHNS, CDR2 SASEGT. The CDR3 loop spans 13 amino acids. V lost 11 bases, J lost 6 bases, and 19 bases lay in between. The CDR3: CACLGGPLDGYTF. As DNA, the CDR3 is TGTGCCTGCCTGGGGGGGCCATTGGATGGCTACACCTTC.

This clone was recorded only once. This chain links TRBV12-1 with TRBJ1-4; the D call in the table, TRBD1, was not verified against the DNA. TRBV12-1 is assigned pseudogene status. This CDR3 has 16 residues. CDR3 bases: TGTGCCAGCAGCCCCAGGACAGGGGAATATAATGAAAAACTGTTTTTT. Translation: CASSPRTGEYNEKLFF.

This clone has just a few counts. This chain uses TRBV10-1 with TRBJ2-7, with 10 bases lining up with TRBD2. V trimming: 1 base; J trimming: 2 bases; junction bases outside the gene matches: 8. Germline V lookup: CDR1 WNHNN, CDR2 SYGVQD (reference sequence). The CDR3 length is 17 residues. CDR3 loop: CASSEYPGLAVTYEQYF. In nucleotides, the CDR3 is TGCGCCAGCAGTGAGTACCCCGGACTAGCGGTTACCTACGAGCAGTACTTC.

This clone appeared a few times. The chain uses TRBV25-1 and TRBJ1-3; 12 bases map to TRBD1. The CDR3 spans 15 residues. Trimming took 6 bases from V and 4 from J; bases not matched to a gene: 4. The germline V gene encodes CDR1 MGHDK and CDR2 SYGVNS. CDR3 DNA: TGTGCCAGCAGGGGGACAGGGGGCGAAGGAAACACCATATATTTT. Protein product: CASRGTGGEGNTIYF.